The clone carrying this T cell receptor beta chain showed up just a few times. Its antigen is unknown. The entry originates in a study of T-cell memory formation after mild COVID-19. Researchers used 5'RACE with constant-segment primers to make TCR alpha and TCR beta cDNA libraries that carry sample barcodes and UMIs. TCRdb re-derived calls from the 5' RACE reads in MiXCR, one entry per CDR3 protein. The profile shows roughly 150,000 distinct CDR3 sequences, around 15% of them singletons. Whole-study findings and limits: A second wave expanding day 15 to 37 was CD4+-biased; contracting clones were balanced. Clones which contracted sat mainly in CM and EM if CD4+, and in EMRA if CD8+.

The J segment lost 4 bases and the V segment lost 0 bases, leaving 12 bases of the junction unmatched. This CDR3 contains 18 residues. CDR1 and CDR2 from the germline V gene are LGHNA and YSLEER. The chain links TRBV4-3 to TRBJ1-5; TRBD1 matches at 7 bases. Sequenced input: PBMCs or a T cell subset sorted from them (not recorded which). The receptor comes from an adult woman who had mild COVID-19 (a few samples of this study predate the infection). Cell type and time point are not known. The CDR3, as DNA: TGCGCCAGCAGCCAAGATCATTCCCCGGGACAGAGGAATCAGCCCCAGCATTTT. Translation: CASSQDHSPGQRNQPQHF.